This entry concerns a single T cell receptor (beta chain). What it binds is not known. A multiplex PCR was run with 60 Vbeta primers and 13 Jbeta primers. Data came from immunoSEQ multiplex PCR; TCRdb stores just in-frame clones and leaves some out. The sample includes 80,000 to 100,000 clones, approximately 74% seen only once; the top ten take around 20%. V shed 7 bases and J shed 11 bases, with 20 bases lying between them. Looked up from germline, CDR1 is SNHLY and CDR2 is FYNNEI. The CDR3 is 13 residues long. This record belongs to a study of cytomegalovirus exposure and HLA in healthy donors. Study information: Among the 398 genotyped donors, over 70% were placed in the Caucasian-associated ancestry cluster. Broader study findings: A later analysis linked a missense DCLRE1C variant to TCR beta V- and J-gene trimming. The dataset shows that most TCR sequences were rare, while some public TCRs occurred in many donors. Most TCR beta V segments were productive about 87% or about 30% of the time in an earlier analysis.

The specimen was PBMCs. This TCR derives from a man aged 30 to 39 in good health and CMV-seropositive. This chain connects TRBV2 to TRBJ1-1; possible D gene TRBD1, 6 bases. CDR3 in amino acids: CASTSLQGFEAFF. CDR3 DNA: TGTGCCAGCACCTCCTTACAGGGATTCGAGGCTTTCTTT.